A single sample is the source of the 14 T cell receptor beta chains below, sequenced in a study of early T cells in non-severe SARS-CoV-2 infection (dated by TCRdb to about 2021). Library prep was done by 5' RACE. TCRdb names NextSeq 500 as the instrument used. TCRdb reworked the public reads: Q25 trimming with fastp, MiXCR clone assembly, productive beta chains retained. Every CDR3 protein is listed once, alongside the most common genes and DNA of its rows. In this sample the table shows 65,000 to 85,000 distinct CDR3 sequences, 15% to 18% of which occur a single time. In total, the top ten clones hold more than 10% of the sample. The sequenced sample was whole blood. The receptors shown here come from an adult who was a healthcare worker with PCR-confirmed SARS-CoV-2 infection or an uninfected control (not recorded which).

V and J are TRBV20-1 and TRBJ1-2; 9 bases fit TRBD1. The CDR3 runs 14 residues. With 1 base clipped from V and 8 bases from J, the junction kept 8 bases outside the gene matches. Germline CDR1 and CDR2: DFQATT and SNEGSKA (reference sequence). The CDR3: CSARATGQGYGYTF. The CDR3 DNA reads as TGCAGTGCTAGAGCGACGGGACAGGGATACGGCTACACCTTC.

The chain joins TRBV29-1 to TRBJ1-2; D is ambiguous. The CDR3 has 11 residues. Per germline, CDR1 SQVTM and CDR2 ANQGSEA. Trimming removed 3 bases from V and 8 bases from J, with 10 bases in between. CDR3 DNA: TGCAGCGTTGACACCCGCGGGGGCTACACCTTC. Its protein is CSVDTRGGYTF.

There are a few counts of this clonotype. CDR3 sequence: CSARDWTGDITDTQYF. In nucleotides, the CDR3 is TGCAGTGCTAGAGATTGGACAGGGGACATCACAGATACGCAGTATTTT. The V call is TRBV20-1, the J call TRBJ2-3; 9 bases match TRBD1. This CDR3 contains 16 residues. The junction had 6 bases not matched to a gene; V was cut back by 0 bases and J by 2 bases. Germline V gene data show CDR1 as DFQATT and CDR2 as SNEGSKA (reference sequence).

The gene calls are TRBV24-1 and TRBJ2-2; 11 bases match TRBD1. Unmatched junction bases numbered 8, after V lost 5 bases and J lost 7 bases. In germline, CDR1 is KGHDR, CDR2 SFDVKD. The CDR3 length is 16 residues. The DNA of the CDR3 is TGTGCCACCAGTGGTGGGACAGGGGGTAAGAGCGGGGAGCTGTTTTTT. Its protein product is CATSGGTGGKSGELFF.

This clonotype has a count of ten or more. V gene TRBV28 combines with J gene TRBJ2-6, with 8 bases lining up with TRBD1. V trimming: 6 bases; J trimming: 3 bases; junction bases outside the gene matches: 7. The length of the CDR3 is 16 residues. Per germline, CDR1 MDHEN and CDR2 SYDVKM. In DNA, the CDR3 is TGTGCCAGCAGAACGGACAGGGCTATTGGGGCCAACGTCCTGACTTTC. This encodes CASRTDRAIGANVLTF. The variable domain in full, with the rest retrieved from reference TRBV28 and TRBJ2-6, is DVKVTQSSRYLVKRTGEKVFLECVQDMDHENMFWYRQDPGLGLRLIYFSYDVKMKEKGDIPEGYSVSREKKERFSLILESASTNQTSMYLCASRTDRAIGANVLTFGAGSRLTVL.

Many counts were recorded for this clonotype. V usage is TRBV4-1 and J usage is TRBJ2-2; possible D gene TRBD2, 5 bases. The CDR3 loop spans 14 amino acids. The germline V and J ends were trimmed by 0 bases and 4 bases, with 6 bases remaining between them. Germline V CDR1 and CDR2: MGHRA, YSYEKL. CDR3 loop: CASSQDEGTGELFF. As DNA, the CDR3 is TGCGCCAGCAGCCAAGATGAGGGCACCGGGGAGCTGTTTTTT.

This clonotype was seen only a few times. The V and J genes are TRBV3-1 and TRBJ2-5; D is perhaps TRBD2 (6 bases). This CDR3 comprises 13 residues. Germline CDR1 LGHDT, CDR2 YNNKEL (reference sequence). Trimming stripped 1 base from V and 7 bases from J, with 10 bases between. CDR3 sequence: CASSQGRGGTQYF. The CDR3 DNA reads TGTGCCAGCAGCCAAGGGAGGGGTGGGACCCAGTACTTC.

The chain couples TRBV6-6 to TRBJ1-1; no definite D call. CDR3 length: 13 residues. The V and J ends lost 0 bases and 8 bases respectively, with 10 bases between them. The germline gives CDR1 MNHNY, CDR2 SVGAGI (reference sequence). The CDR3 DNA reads TGTGCCAGCAGTTACTCGAGGGAAGCCGAAGCTTTCTTT. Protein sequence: CASSYSREAEAFF.

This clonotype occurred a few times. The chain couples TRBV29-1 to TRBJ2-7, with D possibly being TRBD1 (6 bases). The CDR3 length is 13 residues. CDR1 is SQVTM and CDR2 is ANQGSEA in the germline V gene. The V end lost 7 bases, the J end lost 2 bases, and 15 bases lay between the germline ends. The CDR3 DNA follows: TGCAGCGCCCAAAAACAGGGAACCTACGAGCAGTACTTC. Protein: CSAQKQGTYEQYF.

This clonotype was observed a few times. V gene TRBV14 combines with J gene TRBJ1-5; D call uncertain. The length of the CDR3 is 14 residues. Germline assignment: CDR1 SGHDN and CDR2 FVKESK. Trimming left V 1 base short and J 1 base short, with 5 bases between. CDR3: CASSQVASNQPQHF. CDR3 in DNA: TGTGCCAGCAGCCAAGTGGCCAGCAATCAGCCCCAGCATTTT. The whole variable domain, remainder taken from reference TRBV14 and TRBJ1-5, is EAGVTQFPSHSVIEKGQTVTLRCDPISGHDNLYWYRRVMGKEIKFLLHFVKESKQDESGMPNNRFLAERTGGTYSTLKVQPAELEDSGVYFCASSQVASNQPQHFGDGTRLSIL.

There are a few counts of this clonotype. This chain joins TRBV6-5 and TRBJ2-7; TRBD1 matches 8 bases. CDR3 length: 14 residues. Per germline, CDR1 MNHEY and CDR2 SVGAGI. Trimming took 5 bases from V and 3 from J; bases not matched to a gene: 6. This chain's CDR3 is CASSLGQGNYEQYF. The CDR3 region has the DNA TGTGCCAGCAGTCTCGGACAGGGCAACTACGAGCAGTACTTC.

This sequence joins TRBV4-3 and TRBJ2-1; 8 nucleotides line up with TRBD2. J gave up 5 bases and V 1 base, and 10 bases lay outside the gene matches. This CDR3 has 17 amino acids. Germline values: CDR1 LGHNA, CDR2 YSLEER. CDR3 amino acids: CASSQVVPGRENNEQFF. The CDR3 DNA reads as TGCGCCAGCAGCCAAGTTGTGCCCGGGAGGGAAAACAATGAGCAGTTCTTC.

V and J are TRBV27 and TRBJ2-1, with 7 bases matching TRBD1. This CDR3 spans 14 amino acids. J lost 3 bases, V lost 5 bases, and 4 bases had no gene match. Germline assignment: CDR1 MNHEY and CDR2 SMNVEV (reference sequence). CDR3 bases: TGTGCCAGCAGTCCGGGGACAGTCTACAATGAGCAGTTCTTC. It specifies CASSPGTVYNEQFF.

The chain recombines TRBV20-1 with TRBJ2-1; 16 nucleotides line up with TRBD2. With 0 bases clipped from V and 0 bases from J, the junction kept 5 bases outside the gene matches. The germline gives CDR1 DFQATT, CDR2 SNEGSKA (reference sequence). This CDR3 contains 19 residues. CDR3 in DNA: TGCAGTGCTAGAGATTCGGGACTAGCGGGAGGGAGCTCCTACAATGAGCAGTTCTTC. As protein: CSARDSGLAGGSSYNEQFF.